This TCR beta chain was identified during a study of the immune and genomic landscape of osteosarcoma (dated by TCRdb to about 2020). Notes on the research overall: The overall cohort included 45 to 50 pediatric and adult patients with high-grade osteosarcoma, and the median age at diagnosis was about 25 years (range roughly 5-81). In the overall cohort, roughly 59% of patients were male, and localized disease at diagnosis was presented by around four fifths of patients. Each of a few patients provided a couple of samples from the same tumor site. Poor-risk disease was overrepresented in the cohort, as 73% of patients had an unfavorable pathologic response to standard therapy and around 67% were deceased. TCR sequencing results were integrated with transcriptome, protein array and immunostaining data to characterize the osteosarcoma immunogenomic landscape. The goal of the study was to explain why immune checkpoint inhibitors show limited clinical activity in osteosarcoma. To define immunogenic potential, the study profiled osteosarcoma specimens using whole genome, RNA and T-cell receptor sequencing along with immunohistochemistry and reverse phase protein arrays.

TCR beta chain CDR3 regions were immunosequenced using the ImmunoSEQ Assay (Adaptive Biotechnologies). The authors' analysis ran thus. TCRB rearrangements, read counts, read proportions and gene usage were exported through the ImmunoSEQ Analyzer platform. T-cell clonality was calculated from productive rearrangements as 1 minus Pielou's evenness. Clonal space homeostasis binned clonotypes as rare, small, medium, large or hyperexpanded (0.01 to 1 of the repertoire). TCR productive clonality was compared across immune clusters C1, C2 and C3 using the Wilcoxon rank sum test. TCRdb provides this immuneACCESS table in a form limited to in-frame rearrangements. Some clones are lacking; in checked studies, under half of them reflect an unresolved V gene, and why the rest are absent is not known. V and J calls and clone size are as listed in that table; D and trimming were resolved from the DNA. Counted in this sample were 10,000 to 12,000 clones; about two thirds of them appeared once. More than 15% of the sample goes to the ten largest clones.

Summary of the overall study and its limitations: Overall, productive TCR clonality was low, with a mean of 0.09 and a maximum of 0.3, which suggests limited clonal expansion of T cells. Sample size was not determined by any statistical method, because osteosarcoma is rare and all possible samples were collected. Clonality benchmarks were derived from external normal skin and healthy peripheral blood data rather than from matched normal tissue. TCR productive clonality was higher in the immune-hot C3 cluster than the cold C1 cluster but still low overall. Alongside the frozen tumor specimens, matched blood was collected from only a couple of patients. In five cases a single hyperexpanded clone dominated the repertoire, and each of those five cases had fewer than 100 T-cell clonotypes.

Trimming at the junction amounts to 6 bases on V and 3 bases on J, and the germline ends lie 11 bases apart. The CDR3 runs 13 amino acids, cysteine and phenylalanine included. Only the CDR3 part of the read is kept: 39 bases, read in frame from the first base. Per the germline V gene, SGHTA is the CDR1 and FQGNSA is the CDR2. This clone was seen only a few times. Its antigen target is currently unknown. No quality values exist for individual bases; no much larger clone is one base distant. The tumors sampled were post-treatment primary, local recurrence and metastasis specimens taken from patients with a poor prognosis.

The source is a human donor with osteosarcoma. The sequenced sample was osteosarcoma tumor tissue from the lung. The rearrangement joined TRBV7-2 to TRBJ1-1; matching of 6 bases hints at TRBD1 as the D gene. The CDR3 reads as follows: CASRSPGDTEAFF. The base sequence is TGTGCCAGCAGATCCCCAGGGGACACTGAAGCTTTCTTT.